This TCR beta chain was recorded in a study of blood T cell repertoires in COVID-19. About the research overall: Acute-phase and convalescent COVID-19 samples originated in the United States, Italy and Spain. In each case, the material was cDNA or gDNA derived from T cells, B-cell-depleted T cells, or PBMCs.

This CDR3 contains 22 residues. The V segment lost 2 bases and the J segment 6 bases; nucleotides outside the gene matches: 30. Germline V CDR1 and CDR2: SQVTM, ANQGSEA. Sequencing was performed with immunoSEQ multiplex PCR; in TCRdb, only in-frame clones are kept and a portion is missing. The profile shows around 50,000 clones, around 82% of them singletons. The sequence was obtained from a woman over 75 with acute or convalescent COVID-19. Input material: peripheral blood. The chain links TRBV29-1 to TRBJ2-3; 9 bases agree with TRBD2. The CDR3 DNA reads TGCAGCGTTGAATCAATCTCCAGGGGTAGCGGGAGAATAACGGGGGTCACGGATACGCAGTATTTT. Its translation: CSVESISRGSGRITGVTDTQYF.